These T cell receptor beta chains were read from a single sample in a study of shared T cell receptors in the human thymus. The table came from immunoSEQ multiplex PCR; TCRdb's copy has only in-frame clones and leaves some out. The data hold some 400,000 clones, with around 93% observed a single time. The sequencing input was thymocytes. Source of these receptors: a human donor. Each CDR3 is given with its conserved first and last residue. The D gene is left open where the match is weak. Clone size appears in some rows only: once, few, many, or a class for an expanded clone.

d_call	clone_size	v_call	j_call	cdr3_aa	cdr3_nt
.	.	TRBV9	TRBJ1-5	CASSVGIGGVGQPQHF	TGTGCCAGCAGCGTCGGAATCGGGGGGGTGGGTCAGCCCCAGCATTTT
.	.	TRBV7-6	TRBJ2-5	CASSLLQGGPETQYF	TGTGCCAGCAGCTTATTGCAGGGGGGCCCAGAGACCCAGTACTTC
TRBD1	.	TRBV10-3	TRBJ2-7	CAISLNRDRHTYEQYF	TGTGCCATCAGCCTCAACCGGGACAGGCACACCTACGAGCAGTACTTC
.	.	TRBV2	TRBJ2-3	CASSAREGTDTQYF	TGTGCCAGCAGTGCGAGGGAGGGCACAGATACGCAGTATTTT
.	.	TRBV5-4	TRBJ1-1	CASSREGGGEAFF	TGTGCCAGCAGCCGCGAGGGGGGCGGTGAAGCTTTCTTT
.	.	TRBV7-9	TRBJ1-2	CASSLPQSRRFYGYTF	TGTGCCAGCAGCCTACCCCAGAGCAGGCGCTTCTATGGCTACACCTTC
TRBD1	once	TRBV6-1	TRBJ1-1	CASSEFQVWMLNRGTTEAFF	TGTGCCAGCAGTGAATTCCAAGTATGGATGTTAAACAGGGGAACGACTGAAGCTTTCTTT
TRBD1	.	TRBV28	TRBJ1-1	CASSFKQGSTEAFF	TGTGCCAGCAGTTTTAAACAGGGGAGCACTGAAGCTTTCTTT
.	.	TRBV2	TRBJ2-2	CASSDGAASRGNTGELFF	TGTGCCAGCAGTGATGGGGCGGCTAGCCGGGGTAACACCGGGGAGCTGTTTTTT
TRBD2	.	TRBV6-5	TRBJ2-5	CASKRERLETQYF	TGTGCCAGCAAGCGGGAGAGGCTAGAGACCCAGTACTTC
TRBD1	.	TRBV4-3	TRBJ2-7	CASSQGRDRGDFYEQYF	TGCGCCAGCAGCCAAGGGCGGGACAGGGGGGACTTCTACGAGCAGTACTTC
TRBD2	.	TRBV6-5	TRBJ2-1	CASSSPSGSNNEQFF	TGTGCCAGCAGTTCCCCTAGCGGGAGTAACAATGAGCAGTTCTTC
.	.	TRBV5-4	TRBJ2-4	CASSPDRRNIQYF	TGTGCCAGCAGCCCCGACAGACGAAACATTCAGTACTTC
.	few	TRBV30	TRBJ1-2	CAWSIFHPVVNYGYTF	TGTGCCTGGAGCATCTTCCACCCAGTCGTTAACTATGGCTACACCTTC
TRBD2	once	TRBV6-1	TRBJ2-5	CASPGLAGEKETQYF	TGTGCCAGCCCGGGACTAGCGGGAGAAAAAGAGACCCAGTACTTC
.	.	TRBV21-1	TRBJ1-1	CASSKRDRDMNTEAFF	TGTGCCAGCAGCAAGAGGGACAGAGATATGAACACTGAAGCTTTCTTT
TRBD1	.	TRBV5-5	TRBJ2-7	CASSRTGKRNEQYF	TGTGCCAGCAGCCGGACAGGGAAACGGAACGAGCAGTACTTC
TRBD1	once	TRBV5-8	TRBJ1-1	CASSLGHRGKNTEAFF	TGTGCCAGCAGCCTCGGGCACAGGGGGAAGAACACTGAAGCTTTCTTT
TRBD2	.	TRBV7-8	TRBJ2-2	CASSLFREGDTGELFF	TGTGCCAGCAGCTTATTCCGGGAGGGCGACACCGGGGAGCTGTTTTTT
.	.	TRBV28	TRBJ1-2	CASTPLNQVPNYGYTF	TGTGCCAGCACACCCCTAAATCAGGTTCCTAACTATGGCTACACCTTC
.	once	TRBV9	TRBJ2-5	CASSSHRASQETQYF	TGTGCCAGCAGCTCCCACCGGGCTTCTCAAGAGACCCAGTACTTC
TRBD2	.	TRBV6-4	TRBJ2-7	CASSETSARKEQYF	TGTGCCAGCAGTGAGACTAGCGCACGCAAGGAGCAGTACTTC
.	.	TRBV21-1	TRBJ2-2	CASVPGTSGTEGNTGELFF	TGTGCCAGCGTCCCCGGGACTAGCGGGACTGAGGGGAACACCGGGGAGCTGTTTTTT
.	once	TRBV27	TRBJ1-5	CASSQSHGPLSVNQPQHF	TGTGCCAGCAGTCAATCCCATGGACCTCTGTCTGTAAATCAGCCCCAGCATTTT
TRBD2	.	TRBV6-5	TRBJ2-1	CASSTSGEGDEQFF	TGTGCCAGCAGTACTAGCGGAGAGGGGGATGAGCAGTTCTTC
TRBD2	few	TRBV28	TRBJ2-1	CASSWGLAVGNEQFF	TGTGCCAGCAGTTGGGGACTAGCGGTCGGCAATGAGCAGTTCTTC
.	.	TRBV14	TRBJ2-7	CASSPKGGYYEQYF	TGTGCCAGCAGCCCGAAGGGAGGATACTACGAGCAGTACTTC
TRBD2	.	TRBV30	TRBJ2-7	CAWSPGGYEQYF	TGTGCCTGGAGCCCCGGGGGGTACGAGCAGTACTTC
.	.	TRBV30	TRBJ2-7	CAWSVLGDSYEQYF	TGTGCCTGGAGCGTGTTGGGAGACTCCTACGAGCAGTACTTC
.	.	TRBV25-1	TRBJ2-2	CASSDGRATGELFF	TGTGCCAGCAGTGATGGTCGAGCCACCGGGGAGCTGTTTTTT
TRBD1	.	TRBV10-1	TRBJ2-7	CASSESGTAYEQYF	TGCGCCAGCAGTGAGTCCGGGACAGCCTACGAGCAGTACTTC
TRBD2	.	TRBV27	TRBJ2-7	CASRRQRGSYEQYF	TGTGCCAGCAGAAGGCAGCGGGGGTCCTACGAGCAGTACTTC
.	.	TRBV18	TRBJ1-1	CASSPRGSRNTEAFF	TGTGCCAGCTCACCCCGGGGCAGCCGAAACACTGAAGCTTTCTTT
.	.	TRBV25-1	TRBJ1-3	CASSRDWNTIYF	TGTGCCAGCAGCAGGGATTGGAACACCATATATTTT
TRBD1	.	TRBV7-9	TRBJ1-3	CASSVGQFPTPLSGNTIYF	TGTGCCAGCAGCGTGGGACAGTTTCCTACCCCCCTCTCTGGAAACACCATATATTTT
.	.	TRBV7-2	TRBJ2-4	CASSWDGTKNIQYF	TGTGCCAGCAGTTGGGACGGAACCAAAAACATTCAGTACTTC
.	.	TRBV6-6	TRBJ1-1	CASSYVRCLNTEAFF	TGTGCCAGCAGTTACGTTAGGTGCCTGAACACTGAAGCTTTCTTT
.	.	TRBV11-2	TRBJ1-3	CASSPLWESGNTIYF	TGTGCCAGCAGCCCGCTTTGGGAGTCTGGAAACACCATATATTTT
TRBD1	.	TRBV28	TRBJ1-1	CASSAPPGQVGLEAFF	TGTGCCAGCAGCGCCCCCCCGGGACAGGTGGGTTTGGAAGCTTTCTTT
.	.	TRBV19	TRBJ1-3	CASSIGRQVLSGNTIYF	TGTGCCAGTAGTATCGGAAGGCAGGTTCTCTCTGGAAACACCATATATTTT